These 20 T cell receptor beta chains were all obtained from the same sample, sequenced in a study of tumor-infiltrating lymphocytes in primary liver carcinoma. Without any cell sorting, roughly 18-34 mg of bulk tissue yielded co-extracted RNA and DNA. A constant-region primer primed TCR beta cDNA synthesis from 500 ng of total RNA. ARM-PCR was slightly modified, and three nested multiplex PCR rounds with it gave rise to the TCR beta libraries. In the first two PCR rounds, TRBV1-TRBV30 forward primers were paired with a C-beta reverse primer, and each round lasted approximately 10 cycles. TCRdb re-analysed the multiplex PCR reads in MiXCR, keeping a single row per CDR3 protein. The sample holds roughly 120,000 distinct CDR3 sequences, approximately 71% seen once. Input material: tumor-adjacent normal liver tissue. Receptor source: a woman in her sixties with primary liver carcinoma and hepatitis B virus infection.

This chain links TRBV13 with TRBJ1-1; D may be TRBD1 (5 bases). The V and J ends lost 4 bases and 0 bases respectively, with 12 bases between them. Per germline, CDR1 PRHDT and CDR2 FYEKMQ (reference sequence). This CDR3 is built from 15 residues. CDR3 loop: CASSSGGGLNTEAFF. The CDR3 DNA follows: TGTGCCAGCAGCTCCGGGGGGGGGTTGAACACTGAAGCTTTCTTT. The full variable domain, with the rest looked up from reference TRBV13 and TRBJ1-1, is AAGVIQSPRHLIKEKRETATLKCYPIPRHDTVYWYQQGPGQDPQFLISFYEKMQSDKGSIPDRFSAQQFSDYHSELNMSSLELGDSALYFCASSSGGGLNTEAFFGQGTRLTVV.

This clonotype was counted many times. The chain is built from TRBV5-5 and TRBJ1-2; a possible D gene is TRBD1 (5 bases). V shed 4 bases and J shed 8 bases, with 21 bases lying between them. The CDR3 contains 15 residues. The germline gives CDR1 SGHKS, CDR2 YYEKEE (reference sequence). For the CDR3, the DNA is TGTGCCAGCAGCCCGGGGGGGGAGTCGTCGGGCGGCTACACCTTC. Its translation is CASSPGGESSGGYTF.

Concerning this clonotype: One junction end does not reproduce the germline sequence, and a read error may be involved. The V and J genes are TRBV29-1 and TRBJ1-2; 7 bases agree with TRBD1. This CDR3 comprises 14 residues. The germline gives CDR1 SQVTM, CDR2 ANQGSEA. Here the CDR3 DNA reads TGCAGCGTTGATAGGACAGGAGGTTCCTATCGCTACACCTTC. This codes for CSVDRTGGSYRYTF.

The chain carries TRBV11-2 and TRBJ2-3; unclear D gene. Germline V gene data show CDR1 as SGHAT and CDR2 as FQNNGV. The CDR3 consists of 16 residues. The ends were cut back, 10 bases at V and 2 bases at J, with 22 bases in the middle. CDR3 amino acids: CAKSLAGQAITDTQYF. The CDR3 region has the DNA TGTGCCAAGAGCTTAGCCGGGCAGGCGATCACAGATACGCAGTATTTT.

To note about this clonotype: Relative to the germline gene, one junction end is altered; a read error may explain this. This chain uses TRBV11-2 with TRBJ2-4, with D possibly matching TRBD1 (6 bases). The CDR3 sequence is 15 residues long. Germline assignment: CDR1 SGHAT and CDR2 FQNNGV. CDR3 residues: CVSSSVGGRGNIQYF. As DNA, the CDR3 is TGTGTCAGCAGCTCAGTAGGGGGTAGAGGCAACATTCAGTACTTC.

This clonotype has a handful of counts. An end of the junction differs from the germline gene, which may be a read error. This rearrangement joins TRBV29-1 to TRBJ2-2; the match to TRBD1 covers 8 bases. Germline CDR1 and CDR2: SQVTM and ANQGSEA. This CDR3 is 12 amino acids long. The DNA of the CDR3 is TGCAGCGTGGCAGGGGGCGTCGGGGGGCTGTTTTTT. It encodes CSVAGGVGGLFF.

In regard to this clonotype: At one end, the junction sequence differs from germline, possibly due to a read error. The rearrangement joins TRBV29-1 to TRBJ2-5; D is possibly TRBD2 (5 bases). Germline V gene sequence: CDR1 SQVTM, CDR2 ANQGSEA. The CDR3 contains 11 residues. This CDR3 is CSDFRSGTQYF. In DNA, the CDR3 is TGTAGCGATTTCAGGTCAGGGACCCAGTACTTC. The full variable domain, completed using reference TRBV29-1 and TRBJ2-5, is SAVISQKPSRDICQRGTSLTIQCQVDSQVTMMFWYRQQPGQSLTLIATANQGSEATYESGFVIDKFPISRPNLTFSTLTVSNMSPEDSSIYLCSDFRSGTQYFGPGTRLLVL.

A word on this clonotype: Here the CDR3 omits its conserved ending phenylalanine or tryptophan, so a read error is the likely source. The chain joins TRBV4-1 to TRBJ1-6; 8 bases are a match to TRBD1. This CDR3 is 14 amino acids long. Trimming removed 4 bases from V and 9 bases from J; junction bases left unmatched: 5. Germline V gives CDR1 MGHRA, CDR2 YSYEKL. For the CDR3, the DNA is TGCGCCAGCAGCCCCGGGACAGGTACTTCACCCCTCCACTTG. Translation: CASSPGTGTSPLHL.

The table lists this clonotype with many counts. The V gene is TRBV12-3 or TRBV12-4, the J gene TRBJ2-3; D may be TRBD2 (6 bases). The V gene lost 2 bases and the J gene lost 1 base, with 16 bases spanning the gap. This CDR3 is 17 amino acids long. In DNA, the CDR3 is TGTGCCAGCAGTTTACGTTTAGCGGTCCGAGGCACAGATACGCAGTATTTT. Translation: CASSLRLAVRGTDTQYF.

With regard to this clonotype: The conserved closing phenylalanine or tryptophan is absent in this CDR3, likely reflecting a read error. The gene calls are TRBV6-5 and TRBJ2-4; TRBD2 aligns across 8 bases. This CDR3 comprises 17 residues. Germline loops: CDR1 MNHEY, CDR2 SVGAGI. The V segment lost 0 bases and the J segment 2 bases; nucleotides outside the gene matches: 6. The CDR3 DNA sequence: TGTGCCAGCAGTTACTCCGGGGGGGGCTCTACCAAAAACATTCAGTACATC. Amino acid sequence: CASSYSGGGSTKNIQYI.

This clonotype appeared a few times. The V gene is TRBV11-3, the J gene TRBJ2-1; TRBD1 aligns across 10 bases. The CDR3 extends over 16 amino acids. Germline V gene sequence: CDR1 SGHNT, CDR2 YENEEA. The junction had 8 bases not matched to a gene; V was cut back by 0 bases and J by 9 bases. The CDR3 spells CASSLDGQGVVSEQFF. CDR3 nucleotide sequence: TGTGCCAGCAGCTTAGACGGACAGGGGGTGGTTAGTGAGCAGTTCTTC.

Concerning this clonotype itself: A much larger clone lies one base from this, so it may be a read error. CDR3 region: CAISASDMQYF. The CDR3 DNA sequence: TGTGCCATCAGTGCATCAGATATGCAGTATTTT. The genes are TRBV10-3 and TRBJ2-3; D not resolved. The germline CDR1 and CDR2 sequences are ENHRY and SYGVKD. The CDR3 contains 11 residues.

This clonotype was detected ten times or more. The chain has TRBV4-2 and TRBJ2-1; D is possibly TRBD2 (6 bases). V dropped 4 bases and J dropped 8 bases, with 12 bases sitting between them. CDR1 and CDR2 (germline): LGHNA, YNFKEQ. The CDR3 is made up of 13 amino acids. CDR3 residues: CASSRDSGYEQFF. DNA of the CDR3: TGTGCCAGCAGCCGGGATAGCGGCTATGAGCAGTTCTTC.

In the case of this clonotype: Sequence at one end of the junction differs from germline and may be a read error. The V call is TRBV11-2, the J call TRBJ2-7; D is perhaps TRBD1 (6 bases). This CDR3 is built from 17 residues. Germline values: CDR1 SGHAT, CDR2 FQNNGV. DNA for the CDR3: TGTGGCAGCAGTCAGATCAGGGGAGCCGACCCCTACTACGAGCAGAGCTTC. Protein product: CGSSQIRGADPYYEQSF.

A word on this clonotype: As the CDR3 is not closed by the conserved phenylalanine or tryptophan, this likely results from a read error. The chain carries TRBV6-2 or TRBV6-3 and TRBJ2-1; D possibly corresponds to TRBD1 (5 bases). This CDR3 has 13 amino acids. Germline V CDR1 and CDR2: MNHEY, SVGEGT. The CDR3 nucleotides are TGTGCTAGCAGGGTGACTGCAAACATTGAACAGTTCATC. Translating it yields CASRVTANIEQFI.

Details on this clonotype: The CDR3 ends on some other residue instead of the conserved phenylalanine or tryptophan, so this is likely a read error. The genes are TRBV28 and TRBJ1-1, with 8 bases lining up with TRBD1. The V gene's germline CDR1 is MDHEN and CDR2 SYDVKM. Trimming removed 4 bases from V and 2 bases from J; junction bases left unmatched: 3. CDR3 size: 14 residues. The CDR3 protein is CASSWGQANTEAFL. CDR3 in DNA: TGTGCCAGCAGTTGGGGACAGGCTAACACTGAAGCTTTCCTT.

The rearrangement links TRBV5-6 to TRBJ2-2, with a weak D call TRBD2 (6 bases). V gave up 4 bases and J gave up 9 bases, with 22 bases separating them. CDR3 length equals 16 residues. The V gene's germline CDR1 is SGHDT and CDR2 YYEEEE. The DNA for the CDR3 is TGTGCCAGCAGCCCTCGGGGAGATGGGAGGACCTGGGAGCTGTTTTTT. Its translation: CASSPRGDGRTWELFF.

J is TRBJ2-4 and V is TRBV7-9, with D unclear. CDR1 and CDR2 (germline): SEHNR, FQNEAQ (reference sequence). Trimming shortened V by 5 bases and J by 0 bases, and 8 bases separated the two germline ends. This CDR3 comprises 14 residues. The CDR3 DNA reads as TGTGCCAGCAGCACAAGGGTAGCCAAAAACATTCAGTACTTC. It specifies CASSTRVAKNIQYF.

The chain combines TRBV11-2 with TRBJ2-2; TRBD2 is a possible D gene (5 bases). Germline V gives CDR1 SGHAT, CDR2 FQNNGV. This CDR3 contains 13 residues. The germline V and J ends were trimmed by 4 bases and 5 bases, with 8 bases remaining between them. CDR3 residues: CASSWERTGELFF. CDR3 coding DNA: TGTGCCAGCAGCTGGGAGAGAACCGGGGAGCTGTTTTTT.

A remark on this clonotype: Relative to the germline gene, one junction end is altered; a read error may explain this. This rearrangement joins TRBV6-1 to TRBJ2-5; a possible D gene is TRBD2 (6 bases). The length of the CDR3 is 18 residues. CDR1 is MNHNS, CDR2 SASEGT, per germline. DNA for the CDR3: TGTGCCAGCAATGATTTTTGGAGGGCCGGTTTGGCCCAAGAGACACAGTACTTC. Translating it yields CASNDFWRAGLAQETQYF.